This T cell receptor beta chain is from a study of T cell responses to AZD1222 COVID-19 vaccine. Study results and caveats: The donor cohort was predominantly white British with a female majority, and clonal diversity may have been underestimated.

Comment on this clone: Its antigen is undetermined.

The V end was cut by 1 base, the J end by 3 bases, with 10 bases between. Looked up from germline, CDR1 is SGHNT and CDR2 is YENEEA. CDR3 size: 14 residues. The method was immunoSEQ multiplex PCR; TCRdb's version includes in-frame clones alone and lacks a portion of them. The sample has 150,000 or so clones, roughly 92% seen once. The chain has TRBV11-3 and TRBJ2-7; unclear D gene. Sequencing was performed on peripheral blood, taken on day 0 of AZD1222 vaccination. The TCR sequence derives from an adult in good health. The chain's CDR3 is CASSLGPANYEQYF. The CDR3 DNA sequence: TGTGCCAGCAGCTTAGGCCCCGCCAACTACGAGCAGTACTTC. The full variable domain, rest sourced from reference TRBV11-3 and TRBJ2-7, is EAGVVQSPRYKIIEKKQPVAFWCNPISGHNTLYWYLQNLGQGPELLIRYENEEAVDDSQLPKDRFSAERLKGVDSTLKIQPAELGDSAVYLCASSLGPANYEQYFGPGTRLTVT.